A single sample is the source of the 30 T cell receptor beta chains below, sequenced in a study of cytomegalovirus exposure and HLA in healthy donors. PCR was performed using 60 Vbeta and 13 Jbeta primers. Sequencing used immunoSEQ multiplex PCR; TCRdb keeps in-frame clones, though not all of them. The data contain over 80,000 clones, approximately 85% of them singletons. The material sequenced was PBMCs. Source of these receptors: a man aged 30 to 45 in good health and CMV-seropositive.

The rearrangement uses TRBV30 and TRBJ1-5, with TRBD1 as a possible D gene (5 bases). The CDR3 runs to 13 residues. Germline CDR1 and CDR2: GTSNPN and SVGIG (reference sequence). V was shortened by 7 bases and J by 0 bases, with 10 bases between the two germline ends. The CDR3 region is CALARDSNQPQHF. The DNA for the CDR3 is TGTGCCTTGGCCAGGGATAGCAATCAGCCCCAGCATTTT.

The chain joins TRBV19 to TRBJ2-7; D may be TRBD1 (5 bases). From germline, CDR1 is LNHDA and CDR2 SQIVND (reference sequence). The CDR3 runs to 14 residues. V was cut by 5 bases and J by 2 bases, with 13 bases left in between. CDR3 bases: TGTGCCAGTAGTCCCCTGGGGCGCGCCTACGAGCAGTACTTC. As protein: CASSPLGRAYEQYF.

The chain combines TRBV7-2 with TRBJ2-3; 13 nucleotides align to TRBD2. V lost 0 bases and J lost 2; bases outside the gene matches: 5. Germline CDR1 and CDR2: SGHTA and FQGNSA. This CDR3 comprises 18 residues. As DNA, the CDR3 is TGTGCCAGCAGCTTAGCGACGGGACTAGCGGGAAACACAGATACGCAGTATTTT. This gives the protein CASSLATGLAGNTDTQYF. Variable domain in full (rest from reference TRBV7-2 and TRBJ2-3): GAGVSQSPSNKVTEKGKDVELRCDPISGHTALYWYRQSLGQGLEFLIYFQGNSAPDKSGLPSDRFSAERTGGSVSTLTIQRTQQEDSAVYLCASSLATGLAGNTDTQYFGPGTRLTVL.

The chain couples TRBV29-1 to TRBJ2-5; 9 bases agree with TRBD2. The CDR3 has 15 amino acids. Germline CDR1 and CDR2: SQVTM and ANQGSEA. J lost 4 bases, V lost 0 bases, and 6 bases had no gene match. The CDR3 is CSVEDSRGGGETQYF. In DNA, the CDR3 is TGCAGCGTTGAAGACTCGCGGGGGGGCGGAGAGACCCAGTACTTC.

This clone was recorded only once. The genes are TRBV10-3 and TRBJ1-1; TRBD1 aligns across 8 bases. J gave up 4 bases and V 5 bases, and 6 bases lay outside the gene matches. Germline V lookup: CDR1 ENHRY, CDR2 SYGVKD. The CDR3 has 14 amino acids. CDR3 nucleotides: TGTGCCATCAGTCCAACAGGGGGTATCACTGAAGCTTTCTTT. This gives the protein CAISPTGGITEAFF.

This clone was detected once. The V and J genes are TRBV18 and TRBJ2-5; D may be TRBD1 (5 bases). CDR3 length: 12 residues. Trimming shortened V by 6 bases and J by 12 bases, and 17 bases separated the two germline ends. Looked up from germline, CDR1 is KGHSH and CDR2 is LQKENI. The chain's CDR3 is CASSLRGAEEYF. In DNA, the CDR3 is TGTGCCAGCTCGTTACGTGGGGCAGAAGAGTACTTC.

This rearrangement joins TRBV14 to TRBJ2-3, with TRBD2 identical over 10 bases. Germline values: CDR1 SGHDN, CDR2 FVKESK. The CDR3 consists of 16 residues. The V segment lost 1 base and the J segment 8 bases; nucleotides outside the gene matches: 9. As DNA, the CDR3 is TGTGCCAGCAGCCAAGCCCCCAGCGGGAGGGCCGGTACGCAGTATTTT. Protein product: CASSQAPSGRAGTQYF.

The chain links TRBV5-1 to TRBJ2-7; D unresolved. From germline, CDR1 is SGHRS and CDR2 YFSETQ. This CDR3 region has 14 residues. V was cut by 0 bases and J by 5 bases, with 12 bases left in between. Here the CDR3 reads CASSLAVPSDEQYF. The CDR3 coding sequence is TGCGCCAGCAGCTTGGCCGTGCCCAGCGACGAGCAGTACTTC.

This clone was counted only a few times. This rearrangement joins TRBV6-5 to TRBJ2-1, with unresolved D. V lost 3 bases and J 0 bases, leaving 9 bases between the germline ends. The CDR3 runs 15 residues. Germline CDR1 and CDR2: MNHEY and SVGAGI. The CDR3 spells CASSYTELSYNEQFF. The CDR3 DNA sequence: TGTGCCAGCAGTTATACGGAGCTCTCCTACAATGAGCAGTTCTTC.

The CDR3 is CASSPFGRAGERGYTF. CDR3 DNA sequence: TGCGCCAGCAGCCCCTTCGGTAGGGCAGGGGAAAGAGGCTACACCTTC. The rearrangement uses TRBV4-1 and TRBJ1-2, with D maybe TRBD1 (6 bases). The CDR3 is made up of 16 amino acids. Trimming removed 4 bases from V and 8 bases from J, with 23 bases in between. The germline CDR1 and CDR2 sequences are MGHRA and YSYEKL.

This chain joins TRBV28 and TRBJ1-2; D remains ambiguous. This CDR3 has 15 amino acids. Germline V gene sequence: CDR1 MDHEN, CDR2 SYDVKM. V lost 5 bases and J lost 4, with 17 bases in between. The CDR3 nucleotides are TGTGCCAGCAGTCCCGGAAATCCCGACTCCTATGGCTACACCTTC. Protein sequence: CASSPGNPDSYGYTF.

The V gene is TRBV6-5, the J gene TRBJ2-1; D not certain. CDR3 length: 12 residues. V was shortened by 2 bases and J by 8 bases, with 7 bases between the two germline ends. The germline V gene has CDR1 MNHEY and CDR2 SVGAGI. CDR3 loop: CASSYAPDEQFF. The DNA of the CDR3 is TGTGCCAGCAGTTACGCCCCGGATGAGCAGTTCTTC.

The CDR3 nucleotides are TGTGCCAGCAGTTTAGGAGCGGCTACCAAAAACATTCAGTACTTC. It yields the protein CASSLGAATKNIQYF. J is TRBJ2-4 and V is TRBV28; D might be TRBD2 (5 bases). The CDR3 has 15 amino acids. V lost 2 bases and J lost 2, with 10 bases in between. Germline CDR1 reads MDHEN; CDR2 reads SYDVKM.

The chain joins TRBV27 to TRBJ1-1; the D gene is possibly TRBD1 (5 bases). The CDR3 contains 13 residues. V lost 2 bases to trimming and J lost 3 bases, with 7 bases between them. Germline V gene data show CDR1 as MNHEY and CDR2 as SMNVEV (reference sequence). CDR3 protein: CASSLTGDTEAFF. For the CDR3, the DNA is TGTGCCAGCAGTTTAACGGGGGACACTGAAGCTTTCTTT.

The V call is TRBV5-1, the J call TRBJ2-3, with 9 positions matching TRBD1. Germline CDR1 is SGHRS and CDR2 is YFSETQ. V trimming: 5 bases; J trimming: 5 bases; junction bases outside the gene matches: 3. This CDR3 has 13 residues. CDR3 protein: CASRGTGLDTQYF. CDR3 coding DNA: TGCGCCAGCAGGGGGACAGGGTTAGATACGCAGTATTTT.

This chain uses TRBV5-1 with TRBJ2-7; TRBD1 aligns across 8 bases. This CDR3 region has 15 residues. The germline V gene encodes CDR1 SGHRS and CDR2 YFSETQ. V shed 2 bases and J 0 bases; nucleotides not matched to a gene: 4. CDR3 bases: TGCGCCAGCAGCTTAGGGACAGGCATCTCCTACGAGCAGTACTTC. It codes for CASSLGTGISYEQYF.

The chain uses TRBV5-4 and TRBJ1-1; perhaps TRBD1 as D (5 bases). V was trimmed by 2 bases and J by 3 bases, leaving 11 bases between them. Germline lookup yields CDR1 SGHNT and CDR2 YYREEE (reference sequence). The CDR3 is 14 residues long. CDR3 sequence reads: CASSLAGRDTEAFF. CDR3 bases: TGTGCCAGCAGCTTAGCGGGCAGGGACACTGAAGCTTTCTTT.

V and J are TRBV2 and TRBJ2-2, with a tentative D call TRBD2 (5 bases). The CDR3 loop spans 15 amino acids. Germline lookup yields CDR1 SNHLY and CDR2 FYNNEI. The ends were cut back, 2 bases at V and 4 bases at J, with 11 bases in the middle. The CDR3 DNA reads TGTGCCAGCAGTGAACTCGGGATGGGCACCGGGGAGCTGTTTTTT. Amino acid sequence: CASSELGMGTGELFF.

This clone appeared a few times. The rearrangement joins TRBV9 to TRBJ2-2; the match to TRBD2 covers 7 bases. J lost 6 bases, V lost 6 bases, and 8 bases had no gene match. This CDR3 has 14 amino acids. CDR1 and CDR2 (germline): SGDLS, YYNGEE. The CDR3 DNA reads TGTGCCAGCAAGGGAGGGCTCCTGTCCGGGGAGCTGTTTTTT. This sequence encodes CASKGGLLSGELFF. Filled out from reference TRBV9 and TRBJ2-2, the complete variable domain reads DSGVTQTPKHLITATGQRVTLRCSPRSGDLSVYWYQQSLDQGLQFLIQYYNGEERAKGNILERFSAQQFPDLHSELNLSSLELGDSALYFCASKGGLLSGELFFGEGSRLTVL.

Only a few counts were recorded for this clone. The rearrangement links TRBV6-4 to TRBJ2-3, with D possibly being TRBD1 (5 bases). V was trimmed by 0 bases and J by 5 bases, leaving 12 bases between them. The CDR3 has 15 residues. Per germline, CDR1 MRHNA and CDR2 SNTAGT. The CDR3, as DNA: TGTGCCAGCAGTGACTCGACAGTATCAGGAGATACGCAGTATTTT. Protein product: CASSDSTVSGDTQYF.

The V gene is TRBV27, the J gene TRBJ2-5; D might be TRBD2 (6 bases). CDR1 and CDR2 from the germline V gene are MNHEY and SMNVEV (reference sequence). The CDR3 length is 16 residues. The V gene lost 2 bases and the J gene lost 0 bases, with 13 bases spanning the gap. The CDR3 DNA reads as TGTGCCAGCAGTTTACTAGGGACTCAGTACCAAGAGACCCAGTACTTC. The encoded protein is CASSLLGTQYQETQYF.

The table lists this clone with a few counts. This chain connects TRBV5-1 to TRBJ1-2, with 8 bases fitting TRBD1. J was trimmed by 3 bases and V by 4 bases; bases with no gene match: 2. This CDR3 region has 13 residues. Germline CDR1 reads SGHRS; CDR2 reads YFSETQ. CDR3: CASSPGQDYGYTF. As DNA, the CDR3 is TGCGCCAGCAGCCCGGGACAGGACTATGGCTACACCTTC.

The chain's CDR3 is CASSPGQGLEQYF. The CDR3, as DNA: TGCGCCAGCAGCCCGGGACAGGGGCTCGAGCAGTACTTC. J is TRBJ2-7 and V is TRBV4-3; 10 bases match TRBD1. V lost 4 bases, J lost 6 bases, and 3 bases stayed unmatched. In germline, CDR1 is LGHNA, CDR2 YSLEER. This CDR3 has 13 residues.

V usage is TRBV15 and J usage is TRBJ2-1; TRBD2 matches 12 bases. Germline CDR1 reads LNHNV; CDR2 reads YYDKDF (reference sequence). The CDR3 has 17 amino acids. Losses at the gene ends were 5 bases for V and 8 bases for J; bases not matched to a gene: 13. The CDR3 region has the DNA TGTGCCACCAGCGATGAAACACTAGCGGGGGGCCGGGATGAGCAGTTCTTC. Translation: CATSDETLAGGRDEQFF.

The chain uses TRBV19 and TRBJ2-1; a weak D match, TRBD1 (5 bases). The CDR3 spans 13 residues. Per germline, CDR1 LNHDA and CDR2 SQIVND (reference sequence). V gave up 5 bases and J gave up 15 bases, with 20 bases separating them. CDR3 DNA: TGTGCCAGTAGTGGCTGGGGCGGAATGAACGGGTTCTTC. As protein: CASSGWGGMNGFF.

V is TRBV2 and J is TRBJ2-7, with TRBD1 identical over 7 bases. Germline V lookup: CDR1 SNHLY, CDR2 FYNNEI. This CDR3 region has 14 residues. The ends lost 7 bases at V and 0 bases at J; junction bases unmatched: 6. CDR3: CASKGTESSYEQYF. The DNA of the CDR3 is TGTGCCAGCAAAGGGACAGAGAGCTCCTACGAGCAGTACTTC.

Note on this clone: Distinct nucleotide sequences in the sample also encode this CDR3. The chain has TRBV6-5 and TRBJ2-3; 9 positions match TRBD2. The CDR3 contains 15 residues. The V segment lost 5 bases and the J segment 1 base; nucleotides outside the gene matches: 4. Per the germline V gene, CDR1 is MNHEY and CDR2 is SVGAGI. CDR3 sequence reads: CASSPLAGGTDTQYF. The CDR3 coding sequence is TGTGCCAGCAGTCCATTAGCGGGGGGCACAGATACGCAGTATTTT.

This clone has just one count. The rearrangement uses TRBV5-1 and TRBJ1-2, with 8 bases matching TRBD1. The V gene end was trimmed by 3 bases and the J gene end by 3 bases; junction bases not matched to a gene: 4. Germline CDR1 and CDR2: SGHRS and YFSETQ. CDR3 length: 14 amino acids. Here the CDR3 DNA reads TGCGCCAGCAGCTCCGGGACAGGAGACTATGGCTACACCTTC. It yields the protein CASSSGTGDYGYTF.

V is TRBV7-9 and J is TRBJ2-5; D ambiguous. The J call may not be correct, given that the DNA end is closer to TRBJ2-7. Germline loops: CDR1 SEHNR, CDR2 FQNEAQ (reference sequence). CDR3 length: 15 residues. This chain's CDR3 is CASSPRTVSSYEQYF. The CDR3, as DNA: TGTGCCAGCAGCCCCCGAACAGTGTCCTCCTACGAGCAGTACTTC.

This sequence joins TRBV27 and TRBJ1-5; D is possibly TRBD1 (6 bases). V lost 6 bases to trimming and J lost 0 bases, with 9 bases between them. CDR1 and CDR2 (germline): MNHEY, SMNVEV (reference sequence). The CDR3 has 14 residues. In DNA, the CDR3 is TGTGCCAGCAGGGACAGATATAGCAATCAGCCCCAGCATTTT. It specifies CASRDRYSNQPQHF.